This T cell receptor beta chain originates from a study of Ad26.COV2.S vaccination and SARS-CoV-2 variants. The wider study: Intramuscular Ad26.COV2.S doses were given once or twice, 56 days apart.

The CDR3 sequence is 16 residues long. In germline, CDR1 is LNHDA, CDR2 SQIVND (reference sequence). Trimming stripped 5 bases from V and 0 bases from J, with 13 bases between. The protocol was immunoSEQ multiplex PCR, while the TCRdb copy is restricted to in-frame clones and leaves out a portion. The sample lists just under 250,000 clones, over 75% occurring once. Treatment indicated: over 15 received Ad26.COV2.S at low or high dose, single or two shots; about 5 received placebo; per-sample allocation not given. Repertoires come from day 63 after the first vaccine or placebo injection. It was an adult aged 18-55 years in Boston who was the donor.

The chain carries TRBV19 and TRBJ2-2, with no clear D. This receptor was identified in a person aged 18-65 years who received the Ad26.COV2.S COVID-19 vaccine or a placebo. The specimen comprised peripheral blood, sampled in a trial of Ad26.COV2.S vaccine versus placebo. CDR3 DNA sequence: TGTGCCAGTAGTCCCTACGTCGGACCGAACACCGGGGAGCTGTTTTTT. Residues: CASSPYVGPNTGELFF.